This TCR beta chain emerged from a study of T cell clusters in autoimmune cytopenias. About the study: Per sample, median TRB depth was about 52,000 reads, yielding a median approximately 2,400 distinct clonotypes. Study observations and caveats: Healthy donors had roughly 3-fold more exclusive TRB clusters than active autoimmune hepatitis patients. Primary autoimmune cytopenia patients seemingly lacked the physiological T cell clusters found in healthy donors. TRB repertoire shifts in secondary cytopenia and chronic lymphocytic leukemia mostly reflected lymphoma, not autoimmunity.

TRB rearrangements were amplified by touch-down multiplex PCR with mixed TRB-A/B primers. TCRdb derives one entry per CDR3 protein from the multiplex PCR reads, leaving out DNA. The sample has 8,000 to 10,000 distinct CDR3 sequences. TRB was amplified from about 270 ng of peripheral blood genomic DNA per sample. This CDR3 comprises 15 residues. CDR1 and CDR2 (germline): MNHEY, SMNVEV (reference sequence). Comment on this clonotype: Its antigen remains unknown.

Sample: peripheral blood. This clonotype originated in a human donor with an autoimmune cytopenia or autoimmune hepatitis (not recorded which). The chain has TRBV27 and TRBJ2-1; TCRdb names TRBD2, which stays unverified in the absence of DNA. CDR3: CASSSLAGGYNEQFF.